What follows are 14 T cell receptor beta chains derived from one specimen sequenced in a study of blood T cell repertoires in COVID-19. Only in-frame clones appear in the TCRdb table, and some are missing; sequencing was by immunoSEQ multiplex PCR. The table records about 370,000 clones, around 92% of them present only once. Material: peripheral blood. Receptors were obtained from a woman aged 30 to 39 with COVID-19, enrolled during active disease.

The V call is TRBV5-6, the J call TRBJ1-3, with D possibly being TRBD1 (6 bases). V was shortened by 4 bases and J by 0 bases, with 11 bases between the two germline ends. From germline, CDR1 is SGHDT and CDR2 YYEEEE. This CDR3 is 15 amino acids long. The CDR3 sequence: CASSRTVSSGNTIYF. DNA of the CDR3: TGTGCCAGCAGCCGGACAGTGAGCTCTGGAAACACCATATATTTT.

The chain joins TRBV12-3 or TRBV12-4 to TRBJ2-7; 10 bases map to TRBD1. V shed 8 bases, J shed 3 bases, and the junction held 4 bases outside the gene matches. The CDR3 runs to 13 residues. CDR3 sequence (DNA): TGTGCCAGCGGGACAGGGGAGCTCTACGAGCAGTACTTC. Amino acid sequence: CASGTGELYEQYF.

The V and J genes are TRBV4-3 and TRBJ2-3; no firm D call. The V end was cut by 0 bases, the J end by 4 bases, with 8 bases between. CDR3 length: 14 residues. CDR1 and CDR2 (germline): LGHNA, YSLEER. This CDR3 reads CASSQEGRPDTQYF. CDR3 coding DNA: TGCGCCAGCAGCCAAGAGGGCCGCCCAGATACGCAGTATTTT.

This clone was seen a single time. The J gene is TRBJ2-2, the V gene TRBV5-1; TRBD1 agrees at 10 bases. V dropped 2 bases and J dropped 5; count of bases not matched to a gene: 3. The CDR3 consists of 15 residues. Per germline, CDR1 SGHRS and CDR2 YFSETQ. In DNA form, the CDR3 reads TGCGCCAGCAGCTTAGGGACAGGGGTTACCGGGGAGCTGTTTTTT. This sequence encodes CASSLGTGVTGELFF. Combining the CDR3 with reference TRBV5-1 and TRBJ2-2 gives the whole variable domain KAGVTQTPRYLIKTRGQQVTLSCSPISGHRSVSWYQQTPGQGLQFLFEYFSETQRNKGNFPGRFSGRQFSNSRSEMNVSTLELGDSALYLCASSLGTGVTGELFFGEGSRLTVL.

This clone came up once. V usage is TRBV5-6 and J usage is TRBJ2-3; 8 bases agree with TRBD1. The germline CDR1 and CDR2 sequences are SGHDT and YYEEEE. V gave up 6 bases and J gave up 2 bases; unmatched junction bases: 14. The CDR3 consists of 17 residues. CDR3 loop: CASNSAGDRYPTDTQYF. The CDR3 DNA is TGTGCCAGCAACTCCGCCGGGGACAGGTATCCCACAGATACGCAGTATTTT.

V usage is TRBV13 and J usage is TRBJ2-3, with TRBD2 as a possible D gene (7 bases). V lost 5 bases to trimming and J lost 4 bases, with 19 bases between them. Germline CDR1 reads PRHDT; CDR2 reads FYEKMQ (reference sequence). There are 16 residues in the CDR3. CDR3 region: CASSPGGGRTADTQYF. Here the CDR3 DNA reads TGTGCCAGCAGCCCCGGGGGCGGGAGAACGGCAGATACGCAGTATTTT.

The chain employs TRBV28 and TRBJ2-7, with D maybe TRBD2 (5 bases). This CDR3 contains 15 residues. Trimming took off 3 bases at V and 2 bases at J, with 14 bases between the two ends. Germline lookup yields CDR1 MDHEN and CDR2 SYDVKM. CDR3 in amino acids: CASSFKAVLPYEQYV. CDR3 sequence (DNA): TGTGCCAGCAGTTTTAAAGCGGTCCTCCCCTACGAGCAGTACGTC.

Notes on this clone: This CDR3 is also generated by other DNA sequences in the sample. The chain employs TRBV6-5 and TRBJ1-2; D ambiguous. V lost 2 bases to trimming and J lost 4 bases, with 11 bases between them. CDR1 and CDR2 (germline): MNHEY, SVGAGI. This CDR3 is built from 14 residues. The CDR3 loop is CASSYPGKGYGYTF. CDR3 DNA sequence: TGTGCCAGCAGTTACCCGGGGAAGGGCTATGGCTACACCTTC.

J is TRBJ1-2 and V is TRBV7-2; maybe TRBD1 (5 bases). Trimming took off 1 base at V and 9 bases at J, with 9 bases between the two ends. This CDR3 region has 12 residues. Germline loops: CDR1 SGHTA, CDR2 FQGNSA. In DNA form, the CDR3 reads TGTGCCAGCAGCTTAGAGACAGCCAGCTACACCTTC. Translation gives CASSLETASYTF.

The chain uses TRBV14 and TRBJ2-1, with 14 positions matching TRBD2. This CDR3 comprises 20 residues. J gave up 0 bases and V 2 bases, and 9 bases lay outside the gene matches. Germline values: CDR1 SGHDN, CDR2 FVKESK. The CDR3 DNA follows: TGTGCCAGCAGCCAACCCGGGACTAGCGGGGGATTTAGCTCCTACAATGAGCAGTTCTTC. Translated, it gives CASSQPGTSGGFSSYNEQFF.

This clone has a single count. The chain combines TRBV29-1 with TRBJ2-3, with a possible D match to TRBD2 (5 bases). The V gene's germline CDR1 is SQVTM and CDR2 ANQGSEA. CDR3 length: 16 amino acids. V lost 4 bases, J lost 1 base, and 18 bases lay in between. Here the CDR3 reads CSVVSRFGGGTDTQYF. The CDR3 DNA reads as TGCAGCGTTGTATCTAGATTTGGAGGAGGCACAGATACGCAGTATTTT.

The chain carries TRBV27 and TRBJ2-4; 9 bases are a match to TRBD1. There are 13 residues in the CDR3. Germline V gene data show CDR1 as MNHEY and CDR2 as SMNVEV (reference sequence). V shed 2 bases, J shed 7 bases, and the junction held 0 bases outside the gene matches. The CDR3 bases are TGTGCCAGCAGTTTAGGGACAGGGAACATTCAGTACTTC. Residues: CASSLGTGNIQYF.

The J gene is TRBJ2-1, the V gene TRBV4-3; 9 positions match TRBD2. Germline values: CDR1 LGHNA, CDR2 YSLEER. The CDR3 sequence is 14 residues long. Losses at the gene ends were 0 bases for V and 6 bases for J; bases not matched to a gene: 0. CDR3 DNA: TGCGCCAGCAGCCAAGAACTAGCGGGCAATGAGCAGTTCTTC. It is translated as CASSQELAGNEQFF.

V gene TRBV6-5 combines with J gene TRBJ2-3; no clear D. The CDR3 runs 15 residues. Germline V gene data show CDR1 as MNHEY and CDR2 as SVGAGI. With 1 base removed from V and 1 base from J, the gap between germline ends came to 9 bases. This CDR3 is CASSYFSRGTDTQYF. CDR3 nucleotides: TGTGCCAGCAGTTACTTTAGCCGTGGCACAGATACGCAGTATTTT.